The source of this TCR beta chain is a study of read filtering for tumor transcriptome and immune sequencing. The library was built from 400 ng RNA with molecular barcoded adaptors for alpha/delta and beta/gamma chains. Via MiXCR, TCRdb re-called the reads, giving one row per CDR3 protein. The repertoire consists of about 63,000 distinct CDR3 sequences, with approximately 13% occurring once and the leading ten covering over 40%. The CDR3 loop spans 14 amino acids. The V end lost 0 bases, the J end lost 1 base, and 7 bases lay between the germline ends. Germline assignment: CDR1 SGDLS and CDR2 YYNGEE.

Source material: a population of CD138-negative cells sorted from bone marrow. The sequence was obtained from a donor at least 40 years old with multiple myeloma. The rearrangement links TRBV9 to TRBJ2-5; D may match TRBD1 or TRBD2 (5 bases each). CDR3 residues: CASSVGGTQETQYF. The CDR3 coding sequence is TGTGCCAGCAGCGTAGGGGGGACCCAAGAGACCCAGTACTTC. Drawing the rest from reference TRBV9 and TRBJ2-5, the complete variable domain is DSGVTQTPKHLITATGQRVTLRCSPRSGDLSVYWYQQSLDQGLQFLIQYYNGEERAKGNILERFSAQQFPDLHSELNLSSLELGDSALYFCASSVGGTQETQYFGPGTRLLVL.